This T cell receptor beta chain was obtained from a study of cytotoxic CD8 clonotypes in ibrutinib-treated CLL (dated by TCRdb to 2020 to 2023). Background for the entire study: The cohort included more than 14 treatment-naive and fewer than 12 relapsed/refractory patients; approximately 17 were IGHV unmutated. Partial responses were observed in 24 patients and complete responses in 2; after a median follow-up of around 68 months, remission was maintained in around 14 patients and progression was observed in about twelve. Longitudinal samples were available for 26 of the 86 trial participants. Response samples were taken after a median of 12 months on treatment, ranging from about 6 to 36 months. Patients were still on ibrutinib when every remission and progressive disease sample was collected. Cryopreserved peripheral blood mononuclear cells were obtained before treatment, at response, and at either sustained remission or disease progression. An average of around 250,000 productive templates and approximately 91,000 productive rearrangements was obtained per sample. What the study reported, not specific to this receptor: Sampling times were not matched between patients in sustained remission and patients whose disease was progressing, and lymph node repertoires were not examined. Public clonotypes were rare and either contracted or stayed stable during treatment, and the rise in clonality at ibrutinib response reflected the expansion of private clonotypes. At baseline, clonality was higher than in age-matched healthy donors and showed a strong correlation with circulating CD8+ T-cell counts. An increase in clonality was observed at ibrutinib response, with clonality remaining stable during sustained remission and falling back toward baseline at progression.

Each clonotype received, on average, about 10x coverage in deep resolution sequencing performed on a MiSeq, where the target depth lay between 1 in 1 million and 1 in 200,000 T cells. TCR beta libraries were generated with the immunoSEQ hsTCRB Kit. As for how the authors treated the data: ImmunoSEQ Data Assistant and ImmunoSEQ Analyzer were used for data analysis, and V, D and J genes were assigned according to IMGT definitions. Clonality was computed as one minus normalized Shannon entropy of productive rearrangement frequencies, ranging from 0 to 1. Only overrepresented clonotypes making up at least 0.05% of the repertoire of each patient were included in the public clonotype analysis. Around 12 age-matched healthy donor repertoires from immuneACCESS were used as controls for clonality. In TCRdb, the immuneACCESS table is reduced to in-frame sequences with V and J assigned. These tables do not hold every clone; where another copy was compared, an unresolved V gene accounts for under half, and the others remain unexplained. The V and J calls and clone size were taken over from that table, and D and trimming were inferred from the DNA. The sample records about 140,000 clones, 80% of which are singletons. The biggest ten clones account for less than 8.5% of the sample.

For TCR beta library preparation, 1.5 to 2 micrograms of genomic DNA were isolated from cryopreserved PBMCs. High-throughput TCR beta sequencing was performed on longitudinal blood samples from CLL patients receiving ibrutinib monotherapy. The patients took part in an open-label, single-center phase 2 trial of ibrutinib monotherapy. As to this clone: Its antigen target is currently unknown. No clone much larger than this one lies a single base away; base qualities are absent.

From its cysteine to its phenylalanine, the CDR3 spans 13 amino acids. This entry keeps only the CDR3 DNA: 39 bases, framed from base 1. The germline V gene provides CDR1 MNHNS and CDR2 SASEGT. At the junction V is shortened by 8 bases and J by 9 bases, with 17 bases in between. The TCR comes from a human donor with chronic lymphocytic leukemia. Sequencing used PBMCs, obtained after 36 months of ibrutinib treatment. The chain employs TRBV6-1 and TRBJ2-1, with no D gene named confidently. In nucleotide form, the sequence is TGTGCCAGCCTTCCTGTGGGGTCGGGTGAGCAGTTCTTC. This sequence encodes CASLPVGSGEQFF.